This note documents a single T cell receptor (beta chain) sequence. The CDR3 has 12 amino acids. Germline assignment: CDR1 LGHDT and CDR2 YNNKEL (reference sequence). Deletions cut 3 bases from V and 8 bases from J, with 7 bases between. This sample was taken from a study of blood T cell repertoires in COVID-19. Measured with immunoSEQ multiplex PCR; TCRdb has only the in-frame clones, and not every one. The table shows roughly 150,000 clones, with around 89% occurring only once. This TCR was sampled from a man aged 55 to 70 with active or convalescent COVID-19. Sequenced: peripheral blood. This chain links TRBV3-1 (or the pseudogene TRBV3-2) with TRBJ1-4; perhaps TRBD1 as D (5 bases). The CDR3 reads CASSHAGEKLFF. CDR3 nucleotide sequence: TGTGCCAGCAGCCACGCAGGGGAAAAACTGTTTTTT.